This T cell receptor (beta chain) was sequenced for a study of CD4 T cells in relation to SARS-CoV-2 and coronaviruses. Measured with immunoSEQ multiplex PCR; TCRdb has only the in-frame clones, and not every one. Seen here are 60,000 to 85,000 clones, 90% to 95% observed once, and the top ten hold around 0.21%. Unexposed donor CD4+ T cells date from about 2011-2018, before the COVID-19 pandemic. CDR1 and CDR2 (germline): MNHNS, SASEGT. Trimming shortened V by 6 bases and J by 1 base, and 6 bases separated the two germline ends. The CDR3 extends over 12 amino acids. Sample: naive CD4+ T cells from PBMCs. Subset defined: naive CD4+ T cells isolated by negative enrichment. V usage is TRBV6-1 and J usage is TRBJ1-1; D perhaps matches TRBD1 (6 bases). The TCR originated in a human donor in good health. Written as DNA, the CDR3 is TGTGCCAGCAGCAGGGGGAACACTGAAGCTTTCTTT. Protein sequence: CASSRGNTEAFF.